Each of the 13 T cell receptor beta chains below was sequenced from the same sample in a study of shared clonotypes between healthy human individuals. Clones were sequenced by immunoSEQ multiplex PCR, and TCRdb holds only the in-frame ones, with some missing. Of some 1,900,000 clones listed, approximately 94% are singletons. CD45RO-negative, CCR7-positively selected cells formed the naive CD8 fraction, excluding terminally differentiated effector memory CD45RA+ cells. The sequencing input was naive CD8+ T cells sorted from blood. Receptor source: a man in his late teens or twenties in good health.

A word on this clone: The identical CDR3 is also encoded by other nucleotide sequences in the sample. This chain uses TRBV30 with TRBJ2-7; D perhaps matches TRBD1 (6 bases). The CDR3 is made up of 12 amino acids. Germline V lookup: CDR1 GTSNPN, CDR2 SVGIG (reference sequence). Trimming shortened V by 2 bases and J by 3 bases, and 8 bases separated the two germline ends. The CDR3: CAWSQGSYEQYF. Here the CDR3 DNA reads TGTGCCTGGAGTCAGGGGAGCTACGAGCAGTACTTC.

This clone was detected only a few times. The rearrangement uses TRBV5-6 and TRBJ1-6; TRBD1 aligns across 8 bases. Germline-derived CDR1 and CDR2 are SGHDT and YYEEEE. The CDR3 sequence is 14 residues long. V shed 1 base, J shed 9 bases, and the junction held 3 bases outside the gene matches. CDR3 amino acids: CASSLQGALSPLHF. CDR3 in DNA: TGTGCCAGCAGCTTGCAGGGGGCGCTTTCACCCCTCCACTTT.

The V gene is TRBV28, the J gene TRBJ1-5; D not certain. CDR1 MDHEN and CDR2 SYDVKM come from the germline V gene. The CDR3 is 14 residues long. Trimming left V 7 bases short and J 4 bases short, with 14 bases between. The CDR3: CASNFRTENQPQHF. CDR3 DNA sequence: TGTGCCAGCAACTTCAGGACGGAAAATCAGCCCCAGCATTTT.

The chain joins TRBV29-1 to TRBJ2-1; 10 nucleotides match TRBD2. CDR1 and CDR2 (germline): SQVTM, ANQGSEA. Trimming took 6 bases from V and 7 from J; bases not matched to a gene: 0. The CDR3 has 11 residues. CDR3 DNA: TGCAGCGTACTAGCGGGGAATGAGCAGTTCTTC. Residues: CSVLAGNEQFF.

This clone was counted between two and nine times. The chain uses TRBV4-2 and TRBJ1-6, with D maybe TRBD1 (5 bases). Germline values: CDR1 LGHNA, CDR2 YNFKEQ. Trimming cost V 0 bases and J 15 bases, with 18 bases left between them. The CDR3 has 15 residues. CDR3 in DNA: TGTGCCAGCAGCCAAGAGGGGCCAGGGCGGCATCTCCTCCACTTT. This sequence encodes CASSQEGPGRHLLHF.

About this clone itself: This CDR3 is also generated by other DNA sequences in the sample. V gene TRBV28 combines with J gene TRBJ2-6; D unresolved. This CDR3 is built from 13 residues. In germline, CDR1 is MDHEN, CDR2 SYDVKM. The V gene lost 6 bases and the J gene lost 4 bases, with 7 bases spanning the gap. CDR3 bases: TGTGCCAGCAGCTTGCCGGGGGCCAACGTCCTGACTTTC. It is translated as CASSLPGANVLTF.

The chain is built from TRBV6-1 and TRBJ1-2, with 12 bases that match TRBD1. Germline CDR1 MNHNS, CDR2 SASEGT. V trimming: 3 bases; J trimming: 8 bases; junction bases outside the gene matches: 7. CDR3 length: 15 amino acids. The CDR3 bases are TGTGCCAGCAGTGAGGGACAGGGGGCAATAGAGGGCTACACCTTC. Protein product: CASSEGQGAIEGYTF.

The chain employs TRBV11-2 and TRBJ2-7; tentatively, D is TRBD2 (6 bases). The CDR3 is 14 amino acids. Germline V gene data show CDR1 as SGHAT and CDR2 as FQNNGV. Trimming removed 3 bases at V and 4 bases at J, with 13 bases between. CDR3 sequence (DNA): TGTGCCAGCAGCTTTGGCACGGAGGGTTACGAGCAGTACTTC. This sequence encodes CASSFGTEGYEQYF.

For this clone: Other nucleotide sequences in the sample specify the same CDR3. The rearrangement uses TRBV27 and TRBJ2-3; D remains ambiguous. Germline CDR1 reads MNHEY; CDR2 reads SMNVEV (reference sequence). Trimming pared 2 bases from V and 0 bases from J, leaving 6 bases between. The CDR3 length is 14 residues. CDR3 nucleotide sequence: TGTGCCAGCAGTTTAACCTCTAGCACAGATACGCAGTATTTT. Translating it yields CASSLTSSTDTQYF.

This chain uses TRBV6-5 with TRBJ1-1; D unclear. CDR3 length: 14 amino acids. Germline loops: CDR1 MNHEY, CDR2 SVGAGI. The V gene lost 6 bases and the J gene lost 0 bases, with 11 bases spanning the gap. The DNA for the CDR3 is TGTGCCAGCAGAGTTCTTACGGTGAACACTGAAGCTTTCTTT. Its protein product is CASRVLTVNTEAFF.

V is TRBV4-1 and J is TRBJ1-1, with D perhaps TRBD1 (5 bases). Germline V gene data show CDR1 as MGHRA and CDR2 as YSYEKL. This CDR3 comprises 15 residues. Deletions cut 2 bases from V and 2 bases from J, with 12 bases between. CDR3 loop: CASSQIRDFNTEAFF. CDR3 bases: TGCGCCAGCAGCCAAATACGGGACTTCAACACTGAAGCTTTCTTT.

The chain links TRBV6-4 to TRBJ2-3, with TRBD1 as a possible D gene (6 bases). The CDR3 extends over 11 amino acids. Germline V lookup: CDR1 MRHNA, CDR2 SNTAGT. V was pared by 10 bases and J by 6 bases, with 11 bases between. CDR3 nucleotides: TGTGCCATCCGGACAGCGGATACGCAGTATTTT. Encoded protein: CAIRTADTQYF.

The CDR3 coding sequence is TGTGCCAGCAGCTTAGTCGGGGGGGCCCCCCATGAGCAGTTCTTC. Translation: CASSLVGGAPHEQFF. The chain joins TRBV7-9 to TRBJ2-1; 8 bases fit TRBD2. V lost 1 base, J lost 8 bases, and 7 bases stayed unmatched. This CDR3 is built from 15 residues. Looked up from germline, CDR1 is SEHNR and CDR2 is FQNEAQ (reference sequence). Supplemented by reference TRBV7-9 and TRBJ2-1, the full variable domain reads DTGVSQNPRHKITKRGQNVTFRCDPISEHNRLYWYRQTLGQGPEFLTYFQNEAQLEKSRLLSDRFSAERPKGSFSTLEIQRTEQGDSAMYLCASSLVGGAPHEQFFGPGTRLTVL.